Presented here are 12 T cell receptor beta chains from one specimen sequenced in a study of blood T cell repertoires in COVID-19. Libraries were prepared by immunoSEQ multiplex PCR; TCRdb keeps only in-frame clonotypes and omits some of them. Among some 50,000 clones listed, 80% to 90% were seen once. Sequences were obtained from peripheral blood. These receptors all stem from a human donor in a cohort sampled during active COVID-19.

The rearrangement uses TRBV3-1 (or the pseudogene TRBV3-2) and TRBJ2-1, with TRBD2 matching 9 bases. Trimming removed 4 bases from V and 5 bases from J; junction bases left unmatched: 9. Germline CDR1 is LGHDT and CDR2 is YNNKEL (reference sequence). CDR3 size: 16 residues. The CDR3 here is CASSPLTSGIDNEQFF. The CDR3 DNA is TGTGCCAGCAGCCCTTTGACTAGCGGAATCGACAATGAGCAGTTCTTC.

CDR3 nucleotide sequence: TGTGCCACCCGAAGAGGTACGTACACTGAAGCTTTCTTT. This codes for CATRRGTYTEAFF. V gene TRBV5-8 combines with J gene TRBJ1-1; no clear D gene. The CDR3 extends over 13 amino acids. Trimming took 9 bases from V and 3 from J, leaving 15 bases between them. Germline lookup yields CDR1 SGHTS and CDR2 YDEGEE. The whole variable domain, remainder taken from reference TRBV5-8 and TRBJ1-1, is EAGVTQSPTHLIKTRGQQATLRCSPISGHTSVYWYQQALGLGLQFLLWYDEGEERNRGNFPPRFSGRQFPNYSSELNVNALELEDSALYLCATRRGTYTEAFFGQGTRLTVV.

V is TRBV2 and J is TRBJ2-7; TRBD1 matches 9 bases. V lost 4 bases, J lost 5 bases, and 6 bases stayed unmatched. CDR3 size: 14 residues. CDR1 and CDR2 from the germline V gene are SNHLY and FYNNEI. The CDR3: CASSVVQGANEQYF. The CDR3, as DNA: TGTGCCAGCAGTGTGGTACAGGGGGCCAACGAGCAGTACTTC.

This clone showed up just once. The chain carries TRBV21-1 and TRBJ2-7; TRBD2 is the table's D call, not checked against the DNA. TRBV21-1 is a pseudogene locus. The CDR3 consists of 16 residues. CDR3 sequence: CASSKTAETPEYEQYF. The CDR3 DNA sequence: TGTGCCAGCAGCAAAACTGCGGAAACGCCGGAGTACGAGCAGTACTTC.

The CDR3 nucleotides are TGTGCCAGCTCACCAGGACTAGCTAACTCCTACGAGCAGTACTTC. The encoded protein is CASSPGLANSYEQYF. The V call is TRBV18, the J call TRBJ2-7; 8 nucleotides line up with TRBD2. V trimming: 2 bases; J trimming: 0 bases; junction bases outside the gene matches: 3. Germline V gene lookup returns CDR1 KGHSH and CDR2 LQKENI. This CDR3 has 15 residues.

The V call is TRBV3-1 (or the pseudogene TRBV3-2), the J call TRBJ1-1; 7 bases fit TRBD1. The CDR3 is 13 amino acids. The V gene end was trimmed by 6 bases and the J gene end by 4 bases; junction bases not matched to a gene: 5. Germline V gene data show CDR1 as LGHDT and CDR2 as YNNKEL (reference sequence). The CDR3 loop is CASRQGFFTEAFF. CDR3 nucleotides: TGTGCCAGCAGACAGGGGTTCTTCACTGAAGCTTTCTTT.

The chain combines TRBV27 with TRBJ2-3, with no clear D. Trimming left V 3 bases short and J 1 base short, with 8 bases between. Germline-derived CDR1 and CDR2 are MNHEY and SMNVEV (reference sequence). The CDR3 spans 14 residues. The CDR3 nucleotides read TGTGCCAGCAGTTTCTATCGGGGCACAGATACGCAGTATTTT. Protein product: CASSFYRGTDTQYF.

J is TRBJ1-2 and V is TRBV5-4; TRBD1 is a possible D gene (5 bases). There are 14 residues in the CDR3. Deletions cut 5 bases from V and 0 bases from J, with 11 bases between. The germline CDR1 and CDR2 sequences are SGHNT and YYREEE (reference sequence). CDR3 protein: CASRSQGTNYGYTF. CDR3 in DNA: TGTGCCAGCAGATCTCAGGGTACTAACTATGGCTACACCTTC.

This clone was seen a handful of times. CDR3 sequence: CASSLTSREETQYF. CDR3 nucleotide sequence: TGCGCCAGCAGCTTGACTAGCAGGGAAGAGACCCAGTACTTC. The V gene is TRBV5-1, the J gene TRBJ2-5; D possibly corresponds to TRBD2 (6 bases). Germline lookup yields CDR1 SGHRS and CDR2 YFSETQ. The CDR3 sequence is 14 residues long. V was pared by 1 base and J by 3 bases, with 10 bases between.

V and J are TRBV29-1 and TRBJ2-5; tentatively, D is TRBD2 (6 bases). CDR3 size: 13 residues. Between the trimmed V and J ends, which lost 5 bases and 2 bases, there was a span of 12 bases. Germline-derived CDR1 and CDR2 are SQVTM and ANQGSEA. The CDR3 reads CSVQGGGQETQYF. DNA of the CDR3: TGCAGCGTTCAGGGAGGTGGGCAAGAGACCCAGTACTTC.

The chain employs TRBV3-1 (or the pseudogene TRBV3-2) and TRBJ2-7; 12 bases fit TRBD2. CDR1 is LGHDT, CDR2 YNNKEL, per germline (reference sequence). V was clipped by 1 base and J by 3 bases; unmatched bases: 1. CDR3 length equals 15 residues. The CDR3 nucleotides read TGTGCCAGCAGCCAAGGGACTAGCGGGATCTACGAGCAGTACTTC. This sequence encodes CASSQGTSGIYEQYF.

The chain uses TRBV5-1 and TRBJ2-5; TRBD2 aligns across 9 bases. Germline loops: CDR1 SGHRS, CDR2 YFSETQ. The CDR3 contains 15 residues. V was clipped by 4 bases and J by 2 bases; unmatched bases: 6. This CDR3 is CASSLPLAGQETQYF. The DNA for the CDR3 is TGCGCCAGCAGCCTCCCCCTAGCGGGACAAGAGACCCAGTACTTC.